This T cell receptor beta chain derives from a study of blood T cell repertoires in COVID-19 (dated by TCRdb to the early 2020s). Regarding the research as a whole: The collaborator samples originated in the United States, Italy and Spain and spanned the acute and convalescent phases of COVID-19. Nearly every sample came with metadata listing a de-identified subject ID, COVID-19 status, age in years and sex. The material from the prospective study consisted of cDNA or gDNA derived from T cells, B-cell-depleted T cells, or PBMCs. A freely available public database, intended as a resource for researchers studying the immune response to SARS-CoV-2, is where the repertoires were released. Subjects who had been exposed to COVID-19, were actively infected with it, or had recovered from it provided the deeply sampled blood TCRbeta repertoires that made up the dataset. The samples were drawn from the first 160 participants of the ongoing ImmuneRACE study and from some 1,300 subjects provided by 6 global collaborators. Where available, HLA class I and class II types were taken from metadata supplied by the sample provider and were not determined by assay-based typing. What the authors observed across the whole study: Clinical and demographic metadata were provided uncurated, with the amount varying by source and participant.

Of note for this clone: The antigen this receptor binds is unknown. The record has no base qualities; no much larger clone is one base away.

The immunoSEQ Assay, a bias-controlled multiplex PCR, was used to amplify TCRbeta CDR3 regions from genomic DNA. The original methods were these. Within the assay, amplification of reference gene primers was used to estimate how many nucleated cells each sample contained. To quantify the absolute abundance of each unique TCRbeta CDR3 rearrangement, sequence reads were collapsed and filtered. Productive Simpson clonality was computed per sample as the square root of Simpson's diversity index over productive rearrangements. The clones in this table, taken by TCRdb from immuneACCESS, are in-frame only. Not every clone is retained; where verified, under half of the shortfall comes from an unresolved V gene, and the cause of the rest is unknown. The D gene and trimming were derived from the DNA, and the V and J assignments and clone size from that table. In all, the sample holds some 190,000 clones, and around nine tenths of those were seen once. The ten most abundant clones make up 4% to 5.5% of the sample.

The CDR3 sequence holds 15 residues, the cysteine and phenylalanine included. The retained sequence is limited to the CDR3, 45 bases, with the frame set at the first base. Trimming leaves V shorter by 3 bases and J shorter by 3 bases, with the junction holding 5 bases beyond the gene matches. The germline V gene (reference sequence) specifies MNHEY as CDR1 and SMNVEV as CDR2. The collaborating institutions used their own protocols to collect whole blood in K2EDTA tubes. For TCRbeta analysis, collaborator samples were shipped as frozen whole blood, as isolated PBMCs, or as DNA extracted from either sample type.

The sequence came from a human donor in a cohort sampled during active COVID-19. The material sequenced was peripheral blood. The receptor chain draws on TRBV27 and TRBJ2-5; 9 junctional bases match TRBD1. For the CDR3, the sequence is CASSFDRGGEETQYF. The DNA sequence is TGTGCCAGCAGTTTCGACAGGGGGGGAGAAGAGACCCAGTACTTC.